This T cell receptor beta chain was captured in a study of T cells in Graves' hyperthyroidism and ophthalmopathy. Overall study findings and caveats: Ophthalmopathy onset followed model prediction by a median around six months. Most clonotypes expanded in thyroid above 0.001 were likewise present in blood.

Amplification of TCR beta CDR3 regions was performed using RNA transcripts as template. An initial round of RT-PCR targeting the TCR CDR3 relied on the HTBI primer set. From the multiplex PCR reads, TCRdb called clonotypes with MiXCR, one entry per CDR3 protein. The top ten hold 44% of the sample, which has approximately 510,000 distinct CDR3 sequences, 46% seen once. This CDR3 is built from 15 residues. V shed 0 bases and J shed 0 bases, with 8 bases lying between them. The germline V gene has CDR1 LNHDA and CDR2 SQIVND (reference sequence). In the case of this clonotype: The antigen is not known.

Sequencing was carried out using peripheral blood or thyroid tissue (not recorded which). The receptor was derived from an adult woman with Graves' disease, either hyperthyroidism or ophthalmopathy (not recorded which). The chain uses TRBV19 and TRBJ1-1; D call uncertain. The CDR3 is CASSIDPLMNTEAFF. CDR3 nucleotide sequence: TGTGCCAGTAGTATAGATCCACTGATGAACACTGAAGCTTTCTTT.